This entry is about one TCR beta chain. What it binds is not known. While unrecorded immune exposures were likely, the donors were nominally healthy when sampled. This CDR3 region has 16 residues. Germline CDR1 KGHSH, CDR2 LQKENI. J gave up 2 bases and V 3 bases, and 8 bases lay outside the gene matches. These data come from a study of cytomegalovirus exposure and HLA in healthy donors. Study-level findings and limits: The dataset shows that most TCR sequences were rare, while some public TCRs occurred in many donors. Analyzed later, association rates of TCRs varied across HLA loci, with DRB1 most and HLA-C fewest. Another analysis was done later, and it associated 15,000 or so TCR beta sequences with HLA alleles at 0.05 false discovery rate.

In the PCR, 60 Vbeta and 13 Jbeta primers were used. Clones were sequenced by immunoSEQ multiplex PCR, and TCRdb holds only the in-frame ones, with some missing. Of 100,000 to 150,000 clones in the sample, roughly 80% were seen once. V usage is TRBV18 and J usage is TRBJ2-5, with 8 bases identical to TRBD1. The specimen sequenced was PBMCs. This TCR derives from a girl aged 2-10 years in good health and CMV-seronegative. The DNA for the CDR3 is TGTGCCAGCTCACCCCCCGTAGGACAGGGTCAAGAGACCCAGTACTTC. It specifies CASSPPVGQGQETQYF.